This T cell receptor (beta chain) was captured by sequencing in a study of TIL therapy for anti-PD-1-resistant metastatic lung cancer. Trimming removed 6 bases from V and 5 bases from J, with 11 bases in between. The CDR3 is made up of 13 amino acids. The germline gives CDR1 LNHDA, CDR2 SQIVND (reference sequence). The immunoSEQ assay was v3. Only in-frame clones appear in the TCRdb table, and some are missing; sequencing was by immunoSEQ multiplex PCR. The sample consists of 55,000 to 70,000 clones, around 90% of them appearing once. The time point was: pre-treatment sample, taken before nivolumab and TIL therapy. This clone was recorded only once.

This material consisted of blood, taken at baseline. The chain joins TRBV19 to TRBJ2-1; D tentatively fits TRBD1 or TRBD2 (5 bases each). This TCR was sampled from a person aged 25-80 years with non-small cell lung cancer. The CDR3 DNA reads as TGTGCCAGTAGAGGGACCATGAACAATGAGCAGTTCTTC. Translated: CASRGTMNNEQFF.